The 19 T cell receptor beta chains given below trace back to one sample, sequenced in a study of T cell repertoires in cytomegalovirus infection. Using its own MiXCR run on the reads, TCRdb lists one record per CDR3 protein. Of 300,000 to 400,000 distinct CDR3 sequences listed, roughly 25% are singletons. These receptors' targets are unknown. This specimen consisted of cultured PBMCs, obtained from culture after CMV antigen stimulation. These TCRs come from a human donor in good health (CMV status not recorded). Some clones in this sample may be carry-over from other donors' samples.

The chain joins TRBV29-1 to TRBJ2-4; weak D call: TRBD1 (6 bases). The V end was cut by 7 bases, the J end by 0 bases, with 13 bases between. The germline CDR1 and CDR2 sequences are SQVTM and ANQGSEA. CDR3 length: 14 residues. CDR3 in amino acids: CSATGYLAKNIQYF. The CDR3 DNA is TGCAGCGCTACAGGGTACCTAGCCAAAAACATTCAGTACTTC.

This clonotype was observed a few times. This sequence joins TRBV5-1 and TRBJ2-7; TRBD1 matches 7 bases. The CDR3 runs to 14 residues. Germline CDR1 and CDR2: SGHRS and YFSETQ. Trimming at V came to 0 bases and at J to 5 bases, leaving 5 bases not matched to a gene. The CDR3 sequence: CASSLVAGGNEQYF. The CDR3 region has the DNA TGCGCCAGCAGCTTGGTTGCAGGGGGAAACGAGCAGTACTTC.

The CDR3 sequence: CATSVTQGLLSSGNTIYF. CDR3 DNA: TGTGCCACCTCAGTGACACAGGGCCTCCTGAGCTCTGGAAACACCATATATTTT. This chain links TRBV28 with TRBJ1-3; weak D call: TRBD1 (6 bases). V shed 10 bases and J shed 0 bases, with 25 bases lying between them. The CDR3 sequence is 18 residues long. Germline V gives CDR1 MDHEN, CDR2 SYDVKM.

There are a few counts of this clonotype. This chain joins TRBV6-5 and TRBJ2-3; D possibly corresponds to TRBD2 (6 bases). V shed 0 bases and J shed 4 bases, with 14 bases lying between them. This CDR3 has 16 amino acids. Germline CDR1 and CDR2: MNHEY and SVGAGI. CDR3 coding DNA: TGTGCCAGCAGTTACTCCCCGCCGGGAGTTGCAGATACGCAGTATTTT. Translating gives CASSYSPPGVADTQYF.

V and J are TRBV10-3 and TRBJ2-1; 10 bases agree with TRBD2. This CDR3 spans 17 amino acids. The V segment lost 2 bases and the J segment 5 bases; nucleotides outside the gene matches: 9. The germline gives CDR1 ENHRY, CDR2 SYGVKD. This CDR3 is CAISEPLGLAANNEQFF. DNA for the CDR3: TGTGCCATCAGTGAGCCCCTCGGACTAGCGGCCAACAATGAGCAGTTCTTC.

The genes are TRBV20-1 and TRBJ1-5, with a weak D call TRBD1 (5 bases). CDR1 and CDR2 from the germline V gene are DFQATT and SNEGSKA (reference sequence). The CDR3 extends over 14 amino acids. The ends were cut back, 5 bases at V and 0 bases at J, with 11 bases in the middle. The CDR3 reads CSASQGDSNQPQHF. DNA for the CDR3: TGCAGTGCTTCTCAAGGGGATAGCAATCAGCCCCAGCATTTT.

This clonotype was recorded at least ten times. This sequence joins TRBV6-6 and TRBJ1-1; D gene uncertain. CDR1 is MNHNY and CDR2 is SVGAGI in the germline V gene (reference sequence). Trimming left V 6 bases short and J 4 bases short, with 18 bases between. This CDR3 contains 15 residues. The CDR3 DNA follows: TGTGCCAGCAGCTCTTTTACCTCGTTTCGCACTGAAGCTTTCTTT. Protein product: CASSSFTSFRTEAFF.

In this sample, this clonotype turned up many times. V gene TRBV6-1 combines with J gene TRBJ2-3, with 10 bases matching TRBD2. V shed 4 bases and J 4 bases; nucleotides not matched to a gene: 14. From germline, CDR1 is MNHNS and CDR2 SASEGT. The CDR3 extends over 18 amino acids. CDR3 sequence (DNA): TGTGCCAGCAGTGGAGTTGTGTCAGCGGGAGGGTATCCAGATACGCAGTATTTT. It is translated as CASSGVVSAGGYPDTQYF.

The chain employs TRBV15 and TRBJ1-3; no clear D. This CDR3 has 14 residues. Trimming removed 5 bases at V and 6 bases at J, with 14 bases between. Germline CDR1 is LNHNV and CDR2 is YYDKDF (reference sequence). The CDR3 protein is CATSLDPNLNTIYF. CDR3 sequence (DNA): TGTGCCACCAGCTTGGACCCGAACTTAAACACCATATATTTT.

This clonotype was detected ten times or more. V and J are TRBV5-8 and TRBJ2-2, with 8 bases identical to TRBD2. This CDR3 has 16 residues. V shed 0 bases, J shed 1 base, and the junction held 2 bases outside the gene matches. Per the germline V gene, CDR1 is SGHTS and CDR2 is YDEGEE. CDR3 protein: CASSLGLAGNTGELFF. In DNA form, the CDR3 reads TGTGCCAGCAGCTTGGGGCTAGCGGGGAACACCGGGGAGCTGTTTTTT.

This clonotype was seen a handful of times. The chain joins TRBV6-6 to TRBJ2-1; tentative D call: TRBD1 (5 bases). Germline V gene lookup returns CDR1 MNHNY and CDR2 SVGAGI (reference sequence). V lost 0 bases and J 0 bases, leaving 9 bases between the germline ends. The CDR3 extends over 16 amino acids. The CDR3 loop reads CASSYSIQASYNEQFF. Written as DNA, the CDR3 is TGTGCCAGCAGTTACTCGATACAGGCCTCCTACAATGAGCAGTTCTTC.

In its sample, this clonotype was seen a few times. The V call is TRBV12-3 or TRBV12-4, the J call TRBJ2-1; TRBD2 matches 11 bases. After removal of 2 bases from V and 5 bases from J, the junction contained 2 bases not matched to a gene. CDR3 length: 15 residues. CDR3 residues: CASSLWGLADNEQFF. The CDR3 DNA reads TGTGCCAGCAGTTTATGGGGACTAGCGGACAATGAGCAGTTCTTC.

This clonotype was observed at least ten times. V usage is TRBV7-9 and J usage is TRBJ2-7; D assignment may be TRBD1 or TRBD2 (5 bases each). Germline loops: CDR1 SEHNR, CDR2 FQNEAQ (reference sequence). The CDR3 sequence is 13 residues long. Trimming removed 5 bases from V and 3 bases from J, with 11 bases in between. The CDR3 nucleotides are TGTGCCAGCAGCCCCATGAGGGGCTACGAGCAGTACGTC. It encodes CASSPMRGYEQYV.

This clonotype came up many times. J is TRBJ2-5 and V is TRBV5-4; D is possibly TRBD1 or TRBD2 (5 bases each). CDR3 size: 16 residues. The ends were cut back, 2 bases at V and 0 bases at J, with 14 bases in the middle. Germline CDR1 SGHNT, CDR2 YYREEE (reference sequence). CDR3 sequence: CASSFKGTRYQETQYF. CDR3 sequence (DNA): TGTGCCAGCAGCTTCAAGGGGACCAGGTACCAAGAGACCCAGTACTTC. Filled out from reference TRBV5-4 and TRBJ2-5, the complete variable domain reads ETGVTQSPTHLIKTRGQQVTLRCSSQSGHNTVSWYQQALGQGPQFIFQYYREEENGRGNFPPRFSGLQFPNYSSELNVNALELDDSALYLCASSFKGTRYQETQYFGPGTRLLVL.

This clonotype appeared a few times. This rearrangement joins TRBV6-2 or TRBV6-3 to TRBJ2-7; 8 nucleotides align to TRBD1. J gave up 0 bases and V 2 bases, and 6 bases lay outside the gene matches. The CDR3 has 16 amino acids. The germline V gene has CDR1 MNHEY and CDR2 SVGEGT. CDR3 sequence: CASSYVETGVSYEQYV. CDR3 coding DNA: TGTGCCAGCAGTTACGTCGAGACAGGGGTCTCCTACGAGCAGTACGTC.

This clonotype was seen ten or more times. The genes are TRBV7-9 and TRBJ1-1, with D possibly TRBD1 on 5 matching bases. V was clipped by 5 bases and J by 10 bases, with 17 bases between them. Germline V gene sequence: CDR1 SEHNR, CDR2 FQNEAQ (reference sequence). The CDR3 loop spans 13 amino acids. This CDR3 reads CASSRDLLRPAFF. The CDR3 region has the DNA TGTGCCAGCAGCCGGGACCTCCTCCGTCCAGCTTTCTTT.

J is TRBJ2-5 and V is TRBV28; D is ambiguous. Trimming removed 3 bases at V and 4 bases at J, with 9 bases between. The V gene's germline CDR1 is MDHEN and CDR2 SYDVKM. The CDR3 has 13 residues. The CDR3 is CASSLEEPETQYF. CDR3 DNA: TGTGCCAGCAGTTTGGAAGAACCAGAGACCCAGTACTTC.

This clonotype was recorded a few times. The J gene is TRBJ2-4, the V gene TRBV6-5, with D unclear. Trimming left V 0 bases short and J 8 bases short, with 8 bases between. The CDR3 loop spans 13 amino acids. Germline V gene data show CDR1 as MNHEY and CDR2 as SVGAGI. The CDR3 spells CASSYSRVDIQYF. The CDR3 coding sequence is TGTGCCAGCAGTTACTCTCGGGTGGACATTCAGTACTTC.

This clonotype was counted between two and nine times. The chain recombines TRBV5-4 with TRBJ2-7, with TRBD2 matching 12 bases. The CDR3 sequence is 16 residues long. CDR1 SGHNT and CDR2 YYREEE come from the germline V gene (reference sequence). V was clipped by 3 bases and J by 1 base; unmatched bases: 5. CDR3 nucleotide sequence: TGTGCCAGCAGCTACCCTAGCGGGAGGGCATCCTACGAGCAGTACTTC. Protein sequence: CASSYPSGRASYEQYF.